The subject of this entry is one TCR beta chain. What it binds is not known. This specimen comes from a study of shared clonotypes between healthy human individuals. Findings of the study overall: Against clonotypes common to all four donors, non-shared ones had lower generation probabilities.

Sequencing used immunoSEQ multiplex PCR; TCRdb keeps in-frame clones, though not all of them. The sample has 2 million to 3 million clones; approximately 93% are singletons. The CDR3 sequence is 13 residues long. Looked up from germline, CDR1 is GTSNPN and CDR2 is SVGIG (reference sequence). V lost 1 base and J 4 bases, leaving 7 bases between the germline ends. The J gene is TRBJ1-4, the V gene TRBV30; no clear D. The sequencing sample was made of naive CD4+ T cells from PBMCs. The subset here: CD45RA+ positively selected. This receptor was taken from a man in his late teens or twenties in good health. Some clones in this sample may be carry-over from other donors' samples. The CDR3 region is CAWSANRNEKLFF. As DNA, the CDR3 is TGTGCCTGGAGTGCGAATCGTAATGAAAAACTGTTTTTT.